This entry lists 9 T cell receptor beta chains sequenced from one sample in a study of T cell responses to AZD1222 COVID-19 vaccine. Here immunoSEQ multiplex PCR was the method, and the copy in TCRdb shows in-frame clones only, minus some. The sample has about 180,000 clones; 88% are singletons. This material consisted of peripheral blood, taken on day 0 of AZD1222 vaccination. The receptor set was obtained from an adult in good health.

This sequence joins TRBV6-6 and TRBJ2-7; 9 bases agree with TRBD1. This CDR3 comprises 12 residues. J lost 6 bases, V lost 8 bases, and 5 bases had no gene match. From germline, CDR1 is MNHNY and CDR2 SVGAGI (reference sequence). The CDR3 protein is CASRDRAGEQYF. The CDR3 DNA reads as TGTGCCAGCCGGGACAGGGCCGGCGAGCAGTACTTC.

J is TRBJ2-7 and V is TRBV28, with 11 bases that match TRBD2. The ends lost 6 bases at V and 3 bases at J; junction bases unmatched: 10. The length of the CDR3 is 16 residues. Germline values: CDR1 MDHEN, CDR2 SYDVKM. The CDR3 region is CASSPTLAGGLYEQYF. In DNA form, the CDR3 reads TGTGCCAGCAGCCCAACCCTAGCGGGGGGCCTCTACGAGCAGTACTTC. The whole variable domain, remainder taken from reference TRBV28 and TRBJ2-7, is DVKVTQSSRYLVKRTGEKVFLECVQDMDHENMFWYRQDPGLGLRLIYFSYDVKMKEKGDIPEGYSVSREKKERFSLILESASTNQTSMYLCASSPTLAGGLYEQYFGPGTRLTVT.

This chain joins TRBV18 and TRBJ2-5, with 10 bases lining up with TRBD1. The CDR3 has 13 amino acids. Germline V gene data show CDR1 as KGHSH and CDR2 as LQKENI. After removal of 6 bases from V and 6 bases from J, the junction contained 4 bases not matched to a gene. The CDR3 is CASSPTGGKTQYF. In DNA form, the CDR3 reads TGTGCCAGCTCGCCGACAGGGGGCAAGACCCAGTACTTC.

The chain is built from TRBV19 and TRBJ2-7; 7 bases are a match to TRBD2. The V gene end was trimmed by 10 bases and the J gene end by 5 bases; junction bases not matched to a gene: 17. CDR3 size: 15 residues. Germline V lookup: CDR1 LNHDA, CDR2 SQIVND (reference sequence). CDR3 region: CATTIIFGGIHEQYF. The CDR3 nucleotides are TGTGCCACCACAATAATCTTCGGGGGGATCCACGAGCAGTACTTC.

The chain employs TRBV2 and TRBJ1-1, with D tentatively TRBD1 (5 bases). V lost 6 bases and J 0 bases, leaving 14 bases between the germline ends. The CDR3 is made up of 15 amino acids. Per germline, CDR1 SNHLY and CDR2 FYNNEI. The CDR3 bases are TGTGCCAGCAGGGAGGCCGGGGCCATGAACACTGAAGCTTTCTTT. The encoded protein is CASREAGAMNTEAFF.

The CDR3 protein is CASSPNLQGVDETQYF. The CDR3 nucleotides read TGTGCCAGTAGTCCAAACCTACAGGGGGTCGATGAGACCCAGTACTTC. The gene calls are TRBV19 and TRBJ2-5; the match to TRBD1 covers 8 bases. Germline lookup yields CDR1 LNHDA and CDR2 SQIVND (reference sequence). The CDR3 loop spans 16 amino acids. V dropped 5 bases and J dropped 5; count of bases not matched to a gene: 13.

The rearrangement links TRBV5-6 to TRBJ2-3; D uncertain. Germline lookup yields CDR1 SGHDT and CDR2 YYEEEE. The CDR3 runs to 14 residues. V dropped 2 bases and J dropped 2 bases, with 9 bases sitting between them. CDR3 nucleotide sequence: TGTGCCAGCAGCTTCGACCCTCTCACAGATACGCAGTATTTT. This encodes CASSFDPLTDTQYF.

The genes are TRBV11-1 and TRBJ1-3; a weak D match, TRBD1 (5 bases). Trimming removed 5 bases from V and 5 bases from J, with 7 bases in between. Per germline, CDR1 SGHAT and CDR2 FQDESV (reference sequence). The CDR3 sequence is 12 residues long. CDR3 bases: TGTGCCAGCAGCCCGGACAGAAACACCATATATTTT. This translates into CASSPDRNTIYF.

This chain links TRBV2 with TRBJ2-4, with D possibly TRBD2 on 6 matching bases. CDR1 is SNHLY and CDR2 is FYNNEI in the germline V gene. There are 18 residues in the CDR3. V was cut by 0 bases and J by 0 bases, with 15 bases left in between. For the CDR3, the DNA is TGTGCCAGCAGTGAAGCGCCACTAGCTGATCTAGCCAAAAACATTCAGTACTTC. This encodes CASSEAPLADLAKNIQYF.